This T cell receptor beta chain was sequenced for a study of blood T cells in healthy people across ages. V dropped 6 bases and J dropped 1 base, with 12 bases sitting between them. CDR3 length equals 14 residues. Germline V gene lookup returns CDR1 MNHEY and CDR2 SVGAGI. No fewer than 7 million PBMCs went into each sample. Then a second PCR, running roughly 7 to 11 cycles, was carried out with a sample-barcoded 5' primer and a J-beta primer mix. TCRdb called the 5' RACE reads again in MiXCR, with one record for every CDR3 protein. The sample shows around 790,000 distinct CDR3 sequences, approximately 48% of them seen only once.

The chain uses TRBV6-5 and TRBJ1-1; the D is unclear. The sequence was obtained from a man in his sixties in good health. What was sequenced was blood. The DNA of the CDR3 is TGTGCCAGCAGAAAGGGAGGCAGGAACACTGAAGCTTTCTTT. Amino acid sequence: CASRKGGRNTEAFF.